These T cell receptor beta chains were read from a single sample in a study of neurological immune-mediated disorders. TCRdb analysed the 5' RACE reads with MiXCR anew, one entry per CDR3 protein. The top ten hold about 4.5% of the sample, which has approximately 40,000 distinct CDR3 sequences, about 22% seen once. The material sequenced was PBMCs. Receptor source: a man aged 55 to 69 with HTLV-1-associated myelopathy (HAM/TSP). CDR3s include the opening cysteine and the closing phenylalanine or tryptophan. A D gene is named only where the DNA matches it firmly. Where a row states a size, it is once, few, many or the class of an expanded clone; other rows omit it.

cdr3_aa cdr3_nt j_call clone_size d_call cdr3_length v_call
CATSRKYEYNPGELFF TGTGCCACCAGCAGAAAGTACGAATATAATCCCGGGGAGCTGTTTTTT TRBJ2-2 many NA 16 TRBV15
CASTYVGDPYNKQFF TGCGCCAGTACTTACGTGGGAGACCCCTACAATAAGCAGTTCTTC TRBJ2-1 once NA 15 TRBV5-1
CASSDPGGGEQYF TGTGCCAGCAGTGACCCTGGGGGTGGGGAGCAGTACTTC TRBJ2-7 many NA 13 TRBV2
CSALGHSSSEQYF TGCAGTGCTCTGGGACACTCCTCGTCCGAGCAGTACTTC TRBJ2-7 many NA 13 TRBV20-1
CASSPRQGTYMNTEAFF TGTGCCAGCTCACCCCGACAGGGGACATACATGAACACTGAAGCTTTCTTT TRBJ1-1 many TRBD1 17 TRBV18
CASRSGGSTGELFF TGTGCCAGCAGATCCGGGGGTAGCACCGGGGAGCTGTTTTTT TRBJ2-2 many NA 14 TRBV5-6
CASSLGGNNEAFF TGTGCCAGCAGCCTCGGGGGGAACAATGAAGCTTTCTTT TRBJ1-1 many NA 13 TRBV11-3
CSALESRGGSSNTQYF TGCAGTGCCCTAGAAAGCCGTGGCGGGAGCAGTAATACGCAGTATTTT TRBJ2-3 many TRBD2 16 TRBV20-1
CSVEGGLGREQYF TGCAGCGTTGAGGGTGGTCTCGGGAGGGAGCAGTACTTC TRBJ2-7 many TRBD2 13 TRBV29-1
CASSYTRGEQYF TGTGCCAGCAGTTACACCAGGGGCGAGCAGTACTTC TRBJ2-7 many NA 12 TRBV6-5
CASSATAGGIPQHF TGTGCCAGCAGCGCTACGGCGGGGGGAATTCCCCAGCATTTT TRBJ1-5 many NA 14 TRBV27
CASSQDDGATGGEKLFF TGTGCCAGCAGCCAAGATGACGGTGCTACAGGGGGAGAAAAACTGTTTTTT TRBJ1-4 many TRBD1 17 TRBV4-2
CASSAPGNEQYF TGTGCCAGCAGTGCCCCGGGGAACGAGCAGTACTTC TRBJ2-7 NA NA 12 TRBV6-6
CATSNSILTGELFF TGTGCCACCAGTAATAGCATCTTGACCGGGGAGCTGTTTTTT TRBJ2-2 many NA 14 TRBV24-1
CASSLTATNTEAFF TGCGCCAGCAGCTTGACAGCTACGAACACTGAAGCTTTCTTT TRBJ1-1 NA NA 14 TRBV5-1
CASSFLGGDEQYF TGTGCCAGCAGCTTCTTAGGGGGAGACGAGCAGTACTTC TRBJ2-7 NA NA 13 TRBV5-6
CASSWGTSGRGGTDTQYF TGTGCCAGCAGCTGGGGGACTAGCGGGAGGGGGGGCACAGATACGCAGTATTTT TRBJ2-3 NA TRBD2 18 TRBV5-5
CASRAGGSFDNSPLHF TGTGCTAGTCGGGCAGGGGGCAGCTTTGATAATTCACCCCTCCACTTT TRBJ1-6 few TRBD1 16 TRBV12-5
CASSFRLASGANVLTF TGTGCCAGCAGCTTCAGACTAGCTAGTGGGGCCAACGTCCTGACTTTC TRBJ2-6 many TRBD2 16 TRBV5-6
CSVGPTGGYTEAFF TGCAGCGTCGGACCGACAGGGGGATACACTGAAGCTTTCTTT TRBJ1-1 many TRBD1 14 TRBV29-1
CSVSPSGSYNEQFF TGCAGTGTTTCCCCTAGCGGGAGTTACAATGAGCAGTTCTTC TRBJ2-1 many TRBD2 14 TRBV20-1
CASRISAGQAETQYF TGCGCCAGCAGAATCAGTGCAGGACAGGCAGAGACCCAGTACTTC TRBJ2-5 NA TRBD1 15 TRBV5-1
CASSSLRRTAVMQNTGELFF TGTGCCAGCAGCTCTCTTCGAAGGACAGCGGTCATGCAAAACACCGGGGAGCTGTTTTTT TRBJ2-2 few NA 20 TRBV11-2
CSARLWGGSTAKNIQYF TGCAGTGCTAGACTCTGGGGGGGATCTACAGCCAAAAACATTCAGTACTTC TRBJ2-4 many TRBD2 17 TRBV20-1
CASSSISGKGGEQFF TGTGCCAGCAGTTCCATTAGCGGGAAGGGGGGTGAGCAGTTCTTC TRBJ2-1 many TRBD2 15 TRBV12-3/TRBV12-4
CASSPKKNSAGEKLFF TGCGCCAGCAGCCCAAAAAAAAACAGTGCTGGTGAAAAACTGTTTTTT TRBJ1-4 many NA 16 TRBV5-1
CASSPAYEQYF TGTGCCAGCTCTCCCGCCTACGAGCAGTACTTC TRBJ2-7 many NA 11 TRBV18
CASSQGTGVNQPQHF TGCGCCAGCAGCCAAGGGACAGGGGTCAATCAGCCCCAGCATTTT TRBJ1-5 many TRBD1 15 TRBV5-1
CASSSSRTSGETQYF TGTGCCAGCAGTTCCTCTAGGACTAGCGGGGAGACCCAGTACTTC TRBJ2-5 many TRBD2 15 TRBV12-3/TRBV12-4
CSARDVNTEAFF TGCAGTGCTAGAGATGTTAACACTGAAGCTTTCTTT TRBJ1-1 many NA 12 TRBV20-1
CATSREPGLASNEQFF TGTGCCACCAGCAGGGAACCGGGACTAGCGAGCAATGAGCAGTTCTTC TRBJ2-1 medium-sized TRBD2 16 TRBV15
CAWRGGGADTGELFF TGTGCCTGGAGGGGGGGTGGGGCGGACACCGGGGAGCTGTTTTTT TRBJ2-2 once NA 15 TRBV30
CSARDQREPTGELFF TGCAGTGCTAGAGATCAGCGCGAGCCCACCGGGGAGCTGTTTTTT TRBJ2-2 many NA 15 TRBV20-1
CASSSRQGSDTQYF TGTGCCAGCAGCTCAAGACAGGGATCAGATACGCAGTATTTT TRBJ2-3 NA TRBD1 14 TRBV5-4
CASSPSGQGEPYF TGTGCCAGCTCACCATCGGGACAGGGGGAACCATACTTC TRBJ2-7 many TRBD1 13 TRBV18
CSANEGGNQPQHF TGCAGTGCTAATGAGGGAGGCAATCAGCCCCAGCATTTT TRBJ1-5 medium-sized NA 13 TRBV20-1
CASVKGIGYEQYF TGTGCCAGCGTTAAGGGAATTGGCTACGAGCAGTACTTC TRBJ2-7 many NA 13 TRBV3-1
CSVERGLAGYDEQFF TGCAGCGTTGAACGCGGACTAGCGGGTTACGATGAGCAGTTCTTC TRBJ2-1 NA TRBD2 15 TRBV29-1
CAISESSGRYTGELFF TGTGCCATCAGTGAGTCTAGCGGGAGGTACACCGGGGAGCTGTTTTTT TRBJ2-2 many TRBD2 16 TRBV10-3
CASSSLAGARTEAFF TGTGCCAGCAGCTCCCTGGCGGGGGCACGCACTGAAGCTTTCTTT TRBJ1-1 many NA 15 TRBV11-2
CASSVQGVRSYNEQFF TGTGCCAGCAGTGTACAAGGTGTCCGCTCCTACAATGAGCAGTTCTTC TRBJ2-1 few NA 16 TRBV6-1
CASRARLAGGTQYF TGTGCCAGCAGAGCCCGACTAGCGGGAGGGACCCAGTACTTC TRBJ2-5 many TRBD2 14 TRBV6-5
CASSKGLAGRSGIQYF TGCGCCAGCAGCAAGGGACTAGCGGGAAGGTCGGGCATTCAGTACTTC TRBJ2-4 few TRBD2 16 TRBV7-9
CASSYSSGHEQYF TGTGCCAGCAGTTACTCGAGTGGCCACGAGCAGTACTTC TRBJ2-7 few NA 13 TRBV6-5
CSARGRGESRHNEQFF TGCAGTGCTAGAGGGAGGGGGGAAAGCCGACACAATGAGCAGTTCTTC TRBJ2-1 NA NA 16 TRBV20-1
CASSLMAGAGNIQYF TGTGCCAGCAGCTTAATGGCGGGAGCCGGAAACATTCAGTACTTC TRBJ2-4 many TRBD2 15 TRBV7-3